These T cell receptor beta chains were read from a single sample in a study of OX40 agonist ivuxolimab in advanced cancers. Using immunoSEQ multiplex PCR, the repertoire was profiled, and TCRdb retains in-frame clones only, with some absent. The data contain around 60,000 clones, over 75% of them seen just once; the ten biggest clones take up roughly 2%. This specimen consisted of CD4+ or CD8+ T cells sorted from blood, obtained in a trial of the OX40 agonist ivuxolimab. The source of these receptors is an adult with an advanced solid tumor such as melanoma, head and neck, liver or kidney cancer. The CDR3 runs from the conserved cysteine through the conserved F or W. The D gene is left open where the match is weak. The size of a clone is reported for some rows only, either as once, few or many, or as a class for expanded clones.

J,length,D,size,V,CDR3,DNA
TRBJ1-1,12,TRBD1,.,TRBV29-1,CSARTGGTEAFF,TGCAGCGCTAGGACAGGGGGAACTGAAGCTTTCTTT
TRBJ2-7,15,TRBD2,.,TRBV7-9,CASSPQASGGYEQYF,TGTGCCAGCAGTCCGCAGGCTAGCGGGGGCTACGAGCAGTACTTC
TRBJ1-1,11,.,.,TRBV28,CASTTSAEAFF,TGTGCCAGCACTACCTCGGCTGAAGCTTTCTTT
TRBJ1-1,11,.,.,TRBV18,CASSWVTEAFF,TGTGCCAGCTCATGGGTTACTGAAGCTTTCTTT
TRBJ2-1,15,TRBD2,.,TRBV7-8,CASSPIGLAGSEQFF,TGTGCCAGCAGCCCCATTGGACTAGCGGGAAGTGAGCAGTTCTTC
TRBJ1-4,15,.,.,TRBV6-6,CASSYSTSGGEKLFF,TGTGCCAGCAGTTACTCGACGTCCGGGGGCGAAAAACTGTTTTTT
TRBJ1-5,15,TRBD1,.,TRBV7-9,CASSLGTGYNQPQHF,TGTGCCAGCAGCTTAGGGACAGGGTACAATCAGCCCCAGCATTTT
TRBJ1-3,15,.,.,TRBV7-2,CASSRDGFSGNTIYF,TGTGCCAGCAGCCGGGACGGTTTCTCTGGAAACACCATATATTTT
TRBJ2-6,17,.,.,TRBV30,CAWSADSLYSGANVLTF,TGTGCCTGGAGTGCGGACAGCCTATACTCTGGGGCCAACGTCCTGACTTTC
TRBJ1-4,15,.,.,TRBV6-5,CASSYSGSKDEKLFF,TGTGCCAGCAGTTACTCGGGCAGTAAAGATGAAAAACTGTTTTTT
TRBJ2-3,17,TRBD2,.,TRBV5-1,CASSLQREGQVADTQYF,TGCGCCAGCAGCTTACAGCGGGAGGGCCAGGTGGCAGATACGCAGTATTTT
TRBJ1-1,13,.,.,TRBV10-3,CAISEGGNTEAFF,TGTGCCATCAGTGAGGGGGGGAACACTGAAGCTTTCTTT
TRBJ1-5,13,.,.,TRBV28,CASSLSSNQPQHF,TGTGCCAGCAGTTTAAGTAGCAATCAGCCCCAGCATTTT
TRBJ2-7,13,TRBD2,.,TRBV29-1,CSVSSGRAHEQYF,TGCAGCGTTTCTAGCGGGAGGGCACACGAGCAGTACTTC
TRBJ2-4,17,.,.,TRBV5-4,CATEKGGEGRAKNIQYF,TGTGCCACCGAAAAAGGGGGGGAAGGTAGGGCCAAAAACATTCAGTACTTC
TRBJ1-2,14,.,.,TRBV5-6,CASSLASSPYGYTF,TGTGCCAGCAGCTTGGCCTCAAGCCCCTATGGCTACACCTTC
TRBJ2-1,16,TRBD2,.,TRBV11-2,CASSLAETSGRHEQFF,TGTGCCAGCAGCTTAGCTGAGACTAGCGGGAGGCATGAGCAGTTCTTC
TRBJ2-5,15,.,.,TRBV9,CASSVNPLGLETQYF,TGTGCCAGCAGCGTAAACCCCCTAGGCTTGGAGACCCAGTACTTC
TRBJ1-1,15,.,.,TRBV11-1,CASSLEFAGNTEAFF,TGTGCCAGCAGCTTAGAGTTCGCCGGAAACACTGAAGCTTTCTTT
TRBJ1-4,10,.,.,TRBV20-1,CSARGEKLFF,TGCAGTGCTAGAGGAGAAAAACTGTTTTTT
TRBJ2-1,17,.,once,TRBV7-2,CASSFEIWRFSYNEQFF,TGTGCCAGCAGCTTCGAGATTTGGCGCTTCTCCTACAATGAGCAGTTCTTC
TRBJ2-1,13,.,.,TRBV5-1,CATGPGSYNEQFF,TGCGCCACCGGCCCCGGCTCCTACAATGAGCAGTTCTTC
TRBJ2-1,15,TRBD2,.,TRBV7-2,CASSRSSGDYNEQFF,TGTGCCAGCAGCCGCTCTAGCGGGGATTACAATGAGCAGTTCTTC
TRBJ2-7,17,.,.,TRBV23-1,CASSHKDRTPVDYEQYF,TGCGCCAGCAGTCATAAAGACAGGACCCCCGTAGACTACGAGCAGTACTTC
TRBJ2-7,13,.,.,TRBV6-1,CASSERFWDEQYF,TGTGCCAGCAGCGAAAGGTTCTGGGACGAGCAGTACTTC
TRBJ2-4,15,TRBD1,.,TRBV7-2,CASSRRQGAWDIQYF,TGTGCCAGCAGTCGTAGACAGGGGGCTTGGGACATTCAGTACTTC
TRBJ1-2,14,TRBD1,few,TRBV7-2,CASRPRTGGDGYTF,TGTGCCAGCAGGCCGCGGACAGGGGGCGATGGCTACACCTTC
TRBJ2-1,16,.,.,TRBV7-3,CASSLLGGSSYNEQFF,TGTGCCAGCAGCTTATTGGGGGGAAGCTCCTACAATGAGCAGTTCTTC
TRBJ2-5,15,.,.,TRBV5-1,CASSSQGAQQETQYF,TGCGCCAGCAGCTCCCAGGGCGCCCAACAAGAGACCCAGTACTTC
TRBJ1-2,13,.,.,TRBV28,CASSGAANYGYTF,TGTGCCAGCAGCGGGGCGGCTAACTATGGCTACACCTTC
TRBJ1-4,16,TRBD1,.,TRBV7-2,CASSWDRGATNEKLFF,TGTGCCAGCAGCTGGGACAGGGGCGCAACTAATGAAAAACTGTTTTTT
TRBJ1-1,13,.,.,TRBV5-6,CASSLWWGTEAFF,TGTGCCAGCAGCTTGTGGTGGGGCACTGAAGCTTTCTTT
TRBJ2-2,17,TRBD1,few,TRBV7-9,CASSSPDRTWNTGELFF,TGTGCCAGCAGCTCACCGGACAGGACATGGAACACCGGGGAGCTGTTTTTT
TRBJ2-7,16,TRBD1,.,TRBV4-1,CASSQVTGTGVYEQYF,TGCGCCAGCAGCCAAGTCACCGGGACAGGGGTCTACGAGCAGTACTTC
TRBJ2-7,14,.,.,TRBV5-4,CASSPGSSAYEQYF,TGTGCCAGCAGCCCGGGGTCCTCTGCCTACGAGCAGTACTTC
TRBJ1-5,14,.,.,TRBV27,CASSLLGTHQPQHF,TGTGCCAGCAGTTTATTGGGGACCCATCAGCCCCAGCATTTT
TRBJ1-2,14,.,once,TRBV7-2,CASSFPGTAYGYTF,TGTGCCAGCAGCTTCCCCGGGACGGCATATGGCTACACCTTC
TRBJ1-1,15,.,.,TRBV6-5,CASSYGGTWRTEAFF,TGTGCCAGCAGTTATGGGGGGACGTGGAGGACTGAAGCTTTCTTT
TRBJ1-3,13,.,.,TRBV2,CASRTGSGNTIYF,TGTGCCAGCAGGACAGGCTCTGGAAACACCATATATTTT
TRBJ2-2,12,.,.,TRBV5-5,CASSLVLGELFF,TGTGCCAGCAGCCTTGTCCTCGGGGAGCTGTTTTTT
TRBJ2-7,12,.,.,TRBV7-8,CASSSDRYEQYF,TGTGCCAGCAGCTCGGACAGATACGAGCAGTACTTC